The 17 T cell receptor beta chains given below trace back to one sample, sequenced in a study of CD8+CD57+ T cells in acquired aplastic anemia. Genomic DNA templated the TCR beta VDJ and CDR3 profiling. MiXCR, applied by TCRdb to the reads, yields one record per CDR3 protein. Of some 150,000 distinct CDR3 sequences listed, about 48% are singletons. The authors sequenced patients whose flow cytometry had shown CD8+CD57+ cell expansion. The sequenced sample was sorted CD4+, CD8+, or CD8+CD57+ T cells (not recorded which) from PBMCs. These receptors were obtained from a human donor with aplastic anemia.

The genes are TRBV19 and TRBJ2-7, with 8 bases identical to TRBD1. There are 14 residues in the CDR3. With V trimmed by 5 bases and J by 4 bases, 7 bases remained unmatched. CDR1 and CDR2 from the germline V gene are LNHDA and SQIVND (reference sequence). CDR3 amino acids: CASSVWTGSYEQYF. The DNA for the CDR3 is TGTGCCAGTAGTGTATGGACAGGGAGTTACGAGCAGTACTTC. Looking up the rest from reference TRBV19 and TRBJ2-7 gives the full variable domain: DGGITQSPKYLFRKEGQNVTLSCEQNLNHDAMYWYRQDPGQGLRLIYYSQIVNDFQKGDIAEGYSVSREKKESFPLTVTSAQKNPTAFYLCASSVWTGSYEQYFGPGTRLTVT.

With regard to this clonotype: A much larger clone differs by one base, so this may be a read error. The chain employs TRBV12-3 or TRBV12-4 and TRBJ1-4, with D unclear. The CDR3 is 13 residues long. V was trimmed by 7 bases and J by 3 bases, leaving 9 bases between them. As DNA, the CDR3 is TGTGCCAGCACTTTGGCCCCTAATGAAAAACTGTTTTTT. It encodes CASTLAPNEKLFF.

This clonotype was counted a few times. The genes are TRBV25-1 and TRBJ2-3, with D hard to call. V lost 3 bases and J 2 bases, leaving 12 bases between the germline ends. The CDR3 sequence is 15 residues long. The germline gives CDR1 MGHDK, CDR2 SYGVNS. Here the CDR3 DNA reads TGTGCCAGCAGTGACGCCTCCTTTATCACAGATACGCAGTATTTT. This encodes CASSDASFITDTQYF.

This clonotype was seen at least ten times. The gene calls are TRBV29-1 and TRBJ1-4; no clear D gene. Germline CDR1 is SQVTM and CDR2 is ANQGSEA. The CDR3 is 11 amino acids. Trimming removed 3 bases from V and 8 bases from J, with 7 bases in between. CDR3 protein: CSVEFGEKLFF. The CDR3 coding sequence is TGCAGCGTTGAGTTTGGCGAAAAACTGTTTTTT.

CDR3 DNA sequence: TGTGCCAGCAGTGAAAGATCCCAAGAGACCCAGTACTTC. It translates to CASSERSQETQYF. This chain joins TRBV2 and TRBJ2-5; D uncertain. Looked up from germline, CDR1 is SNHLY and CDR2 is FYNNEI. The V and J ends lost 2 bases and 1 base respectively, with 5 bases between them. The CDR3 covers 13 residues.

Ten or more counts support this clonotype. The chain is built from TRBV4-1 and TRBJ2-7; TRBD2 might be the D (6 bases). Germline V CDR1 and CDR2: MGHRA, YSYEKL. The CDR3 loop spans 14 amino acids. V was clipped by 3 bases and J by 1 base, with 10 bases between them. CDR3 residues: CASSQGRESYEQYF. Here the CDR3 DNA reads TGCGCCAGCAGCCAGGGACGGGAGTCCTACGAGCAGTACTTC.

This clonotype was seen at least ten times. The rearrangement joins TRBV7-6 to TRBJ2-2; D ambiguous. CDR1 SGHVS and CDR2 FNYEAQ come from the germline V gene. The CDR3 is 13 amino acids. V was cut by 5 bases and J by 7 bases, with 11 bases left in between. The CDR3 region is CASSPFFGGELFF. The CDR3 nucleotides are TGTGCCAGCAGCCCCTTTTTCGGCGGGGAGCTGTTTTTT. Full variable domain (outside the CDR3, taken from reference TRBV7-6 and TRBJ2-2): GAGVSQSPRYKVTKRGQDVALRCDPISGHVSLYWYRQALGQGPEFLTYFNYEAQQDKSGLPNDRFSAERPEGSISTLTIQRTEQRDSAMYRCASSPFFGGELFFGEGSRLTVL.

In this sample, this clonotype turned up many times. The chain links TRBV7-6 to TRBJ2-7; TRBD1 agrees at 8 bases. Germline V gives CDR1 SGHVS, CDR2 FNYEAQ. V was clipped by 0 bases and J by 7 bases; unmatched bases: 5. This CDR3 has 14 amino acids. The DNA of the CDR3 is TGTGCCAGCAGCTTAGCGCAGGGGGCGAGGGAGCAGTACTTC. Amino acid sequence: CASSLAQGAREQYF. The full variable domain, in which reference TRBV7-6 and TRBJ2-7 provide the parts outside the CDR3, is GAGVSQSPRYKVTKRGQDVALRCDPISGHVSLYWYRQALGQGPEFLTYFNYEAQQDKSGLPNDRFSAERPEGSISTLTIQRTEQRDSAMYRCASSLAQGAREQYFGPGTRLTVT.

This clonotype has at least ten counts. The rearrangement uses TRBV15 and TRBJ2-7, with TRBD2 identical over 8 bases. The CDR3 runs to 15 residues. The V and J ends lost 1 base and 7 bases, in that order; junction bases with no gene match: 9. Germline CDR1 LNHNV, CDR2 YYDKDF (reference sequence). CDR3 in amino acids: CATSRVREGPEEQYF. CDR3 nucleotides: TGTGCCACCAGCAGAGTACGGGAGGGCCCGGAAGAGCAGTACTTC. The complete variable domain, with remaining parts taken from reference TRBV15 and TRBJ2-7, reads DAMVIQNPRYQVTQFGKPVTLSCSQTLNHNVMYWYQQKSSQAPKLLFHYYDKDFNNEADTPDNFQSRRPNTSFCFLDIRSPGLGDTAMYLCATSRVREGPEEQYFGPGTRLTVT.

The chain is built from TRBV7-8 and TRBJ2-2; D ambiguous. Germline V gene lookup returns CDR1 SGHVS and CDR2 FQNEAQ. CDR3 length: 11 residues. Between the trimmed V and J ends, which lost 5 bases and 6 bases, there was a span of 4 bases. CDR3 DNA sequence: TGTGCCAGCAGCCATTCCGGGGAGCTGTTTTTT. It specifies CASSHSGELFF. Full variable domain (rest looked up from reference TRBV7-8 and TRBJ2-2): GAGVSQSPRYKVAKRGQDVALRCDPISGHVSLFWYQQALGQGPEFLTYFQNEAQLDKSGLPSDRFFAERPEGSVSTLKIQRTQQEDSAVYLCASSHSGELFFGEGSRLTVL.

The chain recombines TRBV15 with TRBJ2-6; TRBD1 is a possible D gene (5 bases). This CDR3 is 16 amino acids long. Looked up from germline, CDR1 is LNHNV and CDR2 is YYDKDF (reference sequence). Trimming stripped 0 bases from V and 0 bases from J, with 6 bases between. The CDR3 nucleotides read TGTGCCACCAGCAGAGATCAGGGCTCTGGGGCCAACGTCCTGACTTTC. Its protein product is CATSRDQGSGANVLTF.

The V call is TRBV5-1, the J call TRBJ1-2; no clear D gene. Per germline, CDR1 SGHRS and CDR2 YFSETQ. The CDR3 is made up of 9 amino acids. Trimming cost V 7 bases and J 7 bases, with 5 bases left between them. The CDR3 here is CASAGGYTF. The DNA for the CDR3 is TGCGCCAGCGCTGGTGGCTACACCTTC.

The chain carries TRBV2 and TRBJ1-1; no clear D. Germline CDR1 is SNHLY and CDR2 is FYNNEI. The length of the CDR3 is 13 residues. V gave up 1 base and J gave up 5 bases, with 8 bases separating them. The CDR3 here is CASSEDRGTEAFF. The CDR3 nucleotides read TGTGCCAGCAGTGAAGATAGAGGGACTGAAGCTTTCTTT.

The CDR3 DNA reads as TGCAGTGCAACCCTCGGACACTACAACACTGAAGCTTTCTTT. It specifies CSATLGHYNTEAFF. J is TRBJ1-1 and V is TRBV20-1, with a tentative D call TRBD1 (5 bases). The germline V gene has CDR1 DFQATT and CDR2 SNEGSKA (reference sequence). Trimming took off 6 bases at V and 2 bases at J, with 16 bases between the two ends. The CDR3 runs 14 residues.

This clonotype turned up a few times. The chain is built from TRBV7-9 and TRBJ2-1; the match to TRBD1 covers 8 bases. Trimming took 5 bases from V and 7 from J; bases not matched to a gene: 16. The germline CDR1 and CDR2 sequences are SEHNR and FQNEAQ (reference sequence). This CDR3 comprises 17 residues. The CDR3 DNA is TGTGCCAGCAGCCTCCAAAGGAGACAGGGGAATGGAAATGAGCAGTTCTTC. This gives the protein CASSLQRRQGNGNEQFF.

This chain uses TRBV20-1 with TRBJ2-7, with D tentatively TRBD1 or TRBD2 (5 bases each). Trimming took off 5 bases at V and 3 bases at J, with 11 bases between the two ends. This CDR3 spans 12 amino acids. Germline V gene data show CDR1 as DFQATT and CDR2 as SNEGSKA (reference sequence). The CDR3 region has the DNA TGCAGTGCTGGTCCTGGGGGCTACGAGCAGTACTTC. Translated: CSAGPGGYEQYF.

This clonotype was detected ten times or more. This chain uses TRBV24-1 with TRBJ1-5; perhaps TRBD1 as D (5 bases). The germline gives CDR1 KGHDR, CDR2 SFDVKD. The CDR3 covers 18 residues. V lost 0 bases, J lost 6 bases, and 20 bases lay in between. The DNA of the CDR3 is TGTGCCACCAGTGATTTGAGGCGGACAAAACGGGTGGGTCAGCCCCAGCATTTT. This codes for CATSDLRRTKRVGQPQHF.